These 10 T cell receptor beta chains were all obtained from the same sample, sequenced in a study of control samples from healthy donors and cancer patients. Profiled with immunoSEQ multiplex PCR; TCRdb holds only in-frame clones, not every one. Altogether 90,000 to 130,000 clones are present, approximately 84% being singletons, with the ten largest covering approximately 7%. The sample consisted of blood. The receptors come from a young man in good health.

This clone was recorded once. The chain has TRBV7-2 and TRBJ2-2; 10 nucleotides agree with TRBD2. V was pared by 1 base and J by 5 bases, with 4 bases of the junction left unmatched. The length of the CDR3 is 16 residues. Germline V gene sequence: CDR1 SGHTA, CDR2 FQGNSA. CDR3 nucleotide sequence: TGTGCCAGCAGCTTAGTCAGCGGGAGGGGAACCGGGGAGCTGTTTTTT. It yields the protein CASSLVSGRGTGELFF. Complete variable domain (other parts from reference TRBV7-2 and TRBJ2-2): GAGVSQSPSNKVTEKGKDVELRCDPISGHTALYWYRQSLGQGLEFLIYFQGNSAPDKSGLPSDRFSAERTGGSVSTLTIQRTQQEDSAVYLCASSLVSGRGTGELFFGEGSRLTVL.

This clone was seen only a few times. The chain has TRBV27 and TRBJ1-6, with D possibly being TRBD1 (5 bases). The V end was cut by 5 bases, the J end by 10 bases, with 15 bases between. Germline values: CDR1 MNHEY, CDR2 SMNVEV (reference sequence). The CDR3 has 14 residues. Written as DNA, the CDR3 is TGTGCCAGCAGTGTGAGGGGATGGGACTCACCCCTCCACTTT. The encoded protein is CASSVRGWDSPLHF.

This clone was seen more than once but under ten times. This sequence joins TRBV18 and TRBJ2-7; D may be TRBD2 (6 bases). This CDR3 comprises 13 residues. Germline values: CDR1 KGHSH, CDR2 LQKENI. Trimming left V 3 bases short and J 7 bases short, with 13 bases between. The CDR3 is CASSPEGPGEQYV. The CDR3 DNA is TGTGCCAGCTCACCGGAGGGACCGGGGGAGCAGTACGTC.

The rearrangement joins TRBV6-1 to TRBJ1-3; the D gene is possibly TRBD1 (5 bases). This CDR3 spans 14 amino acids. Trimming removed 1 base at V and 8 bases at J, with 12 bases between. CDR1 is MNHNS, CDR2 SASEGT, per germline. CDR3 protein: CASSEVVWGDTIYF. In nucleotides, the CDR3 is TGTGCCAGCAGTGAAGTAGTCTGGGGGGACACCATATATTTT.

Concerning this clone: At the DNA level, this CDR3 is encoded by other sequences in the same sample as well. The rearrangement joins TRBV5-4 to TRBJ1-2, with D maybe TRBD1 (5 bases). Germline V CDR1 and CDR2: SGHNT, YYREEE (reference sequence). Trimming shortened V by 0 bases and J by 2 bases, and 11 bases separated the two germline ends. The CDR3 length is 15 residues. CDR3 sequence (DNA): TGTGCCAGCAGCTTGGGGGGGGTGACAAACTATGGCTACACCTTC. Protein product: CASSLGGVTNYGYTF. Drawing the rest from reference TRBV5-4 and TRBJ1-2, the complete variable domain is ETGVTQSPTHLIKTRGQQVTLRCSSQSGHNTVSWYQQALGQGPQFIFQYYREEENGRGNFPPRFSGLQFPNYSSELNVNALELDDSALYLCASSLGGVTNYGYTFGSGTRLTVV.

V usage is TRBV30 and J usage is TRBJ1-5, with D possibly TRBD1 on 5 matching bases. The germline gives CDR1 GTSNPN, CDR2 SVGIG (reference sequence). Trimming stripped 0 bases from V and 2 bases from J, with 14 bases between. CDR3 length equals 16 residues. CDR3 amino acids: CAWSVGPGTGNQPQHF. Written as DNA, the CDR3 is TGTGCCTGGAGTGTAGGACCCGGGACGGGCAATCAGCCCCAGCATTTT.

This clone was observed a handful of times. The J gene is TRBJ2-3, the V gene TRBV7-2; 9 bases line up with TRBD1. The CDR3 has 16 residues. Losses at the gene ends were 4 bases for V and 3 bases for J; bases not matched to a gene: 8. From germline, CDR1 is SGHTA and CDR2 FQGNSA. CDR3 DNA sequence: TGTGCCAGCAGCTCAATTGGGACAGGGAAAACAGATACGCAGTATTTT. Translated, it gives CASSSIGTGKTDTQYF.

The gene calls are TRBV5-1 and TRBJ2-1, with 9 bases that match TRBD1. Losses at the gene ends were 4 bases for V and 7 bases for J; bases not matched to a gene: 6. The CDR3 runs to 14 residues. From germline, CDR1 is SGHRS and CDR2 YFSETQ. The CDR3 region is CASSRFGTGNEQFF. The CDR3 DNA reads as TGCGCCAGCAGCCGTTTCGGGACAGGGAATGAGCAGTTCTTC.

The chain carries TRBV24-1 and TRBJ2-3, with D perhaps TRBD2 (5 bases). Trimming left V 0 bases short and J 6 bases short, with 15 bases between. This CDR3 spans 16 amino acids. Germline CDR1 and CDR2: KGHDR and SFDVKD. The CDR3 nucleotides are TGTGCCACCAGTGATTTGAAAGAGGGCTACGAGGATACGCAGTATTTT. Translation gives CATSDLKEGYEDTQYF.

The rearrangement joins TRBV19 to TRBJ2-1, with 9 bases that match TRBD2. After removal of 5 bases from V and 8 bases from J, the junction contained 10 bases not matched to a gene. The CDR3 consists of 15 residues. Germline V gives CDR1 LNHDA, CDR2 SQIVND (reference sequence). CDR3 DNA: TGTGCCAGTAGTTCCCCTAGCGGGGTTTGGGATGAGCAGTTCTTC. Protein product: CASSSPSGVWDEQFF.